The TCR beta chain under discussion was sequenced for a study of TIL therapy for anti-PD-1-resistant metastatic lung cancer. Across the study: Median patient age was 54, ranging roughly 38-85 years. Several tumors were EGFR-mutant and two were ALK-rearranged.

The immunoSEQ assay was v3. Libraries were sequenced to 2 million or so read pairs (survey) or 5-6 million (deep). Here immunoSEQ multiplex PCR was the method, and the copy in TCRdb shows in-frame clones only, minus some. The table lists tens of thousands of clones, 87% of them singletons. With 3 bases removed from V and 2 bases from J, the gap between germline ends came to 11 bases. The CDR3 has 14 residues. The germline V gene has CDR1 SNHLY and CDR2 FYNNEI. Noted time point: pre-treatment sample, taken before nivolumab and TIL therapy. Patients were adults with stage 4 NSCLC. The sequencing here drew on blood, taken at baseline. The V and J genes are TRBV2 and TRBJ2-7, with D possibly being TRBD1 or TRBD2 (6 bases each). The receptor was isolated from a person aged 25 to 79 with non-small cell lung cancer. The CDR3 coding sequence is TGTGCCAGCAGTGACGCGCGGGACACCTACGAGCAGTACTTC. Protein: CASSDARDTYEQYF.